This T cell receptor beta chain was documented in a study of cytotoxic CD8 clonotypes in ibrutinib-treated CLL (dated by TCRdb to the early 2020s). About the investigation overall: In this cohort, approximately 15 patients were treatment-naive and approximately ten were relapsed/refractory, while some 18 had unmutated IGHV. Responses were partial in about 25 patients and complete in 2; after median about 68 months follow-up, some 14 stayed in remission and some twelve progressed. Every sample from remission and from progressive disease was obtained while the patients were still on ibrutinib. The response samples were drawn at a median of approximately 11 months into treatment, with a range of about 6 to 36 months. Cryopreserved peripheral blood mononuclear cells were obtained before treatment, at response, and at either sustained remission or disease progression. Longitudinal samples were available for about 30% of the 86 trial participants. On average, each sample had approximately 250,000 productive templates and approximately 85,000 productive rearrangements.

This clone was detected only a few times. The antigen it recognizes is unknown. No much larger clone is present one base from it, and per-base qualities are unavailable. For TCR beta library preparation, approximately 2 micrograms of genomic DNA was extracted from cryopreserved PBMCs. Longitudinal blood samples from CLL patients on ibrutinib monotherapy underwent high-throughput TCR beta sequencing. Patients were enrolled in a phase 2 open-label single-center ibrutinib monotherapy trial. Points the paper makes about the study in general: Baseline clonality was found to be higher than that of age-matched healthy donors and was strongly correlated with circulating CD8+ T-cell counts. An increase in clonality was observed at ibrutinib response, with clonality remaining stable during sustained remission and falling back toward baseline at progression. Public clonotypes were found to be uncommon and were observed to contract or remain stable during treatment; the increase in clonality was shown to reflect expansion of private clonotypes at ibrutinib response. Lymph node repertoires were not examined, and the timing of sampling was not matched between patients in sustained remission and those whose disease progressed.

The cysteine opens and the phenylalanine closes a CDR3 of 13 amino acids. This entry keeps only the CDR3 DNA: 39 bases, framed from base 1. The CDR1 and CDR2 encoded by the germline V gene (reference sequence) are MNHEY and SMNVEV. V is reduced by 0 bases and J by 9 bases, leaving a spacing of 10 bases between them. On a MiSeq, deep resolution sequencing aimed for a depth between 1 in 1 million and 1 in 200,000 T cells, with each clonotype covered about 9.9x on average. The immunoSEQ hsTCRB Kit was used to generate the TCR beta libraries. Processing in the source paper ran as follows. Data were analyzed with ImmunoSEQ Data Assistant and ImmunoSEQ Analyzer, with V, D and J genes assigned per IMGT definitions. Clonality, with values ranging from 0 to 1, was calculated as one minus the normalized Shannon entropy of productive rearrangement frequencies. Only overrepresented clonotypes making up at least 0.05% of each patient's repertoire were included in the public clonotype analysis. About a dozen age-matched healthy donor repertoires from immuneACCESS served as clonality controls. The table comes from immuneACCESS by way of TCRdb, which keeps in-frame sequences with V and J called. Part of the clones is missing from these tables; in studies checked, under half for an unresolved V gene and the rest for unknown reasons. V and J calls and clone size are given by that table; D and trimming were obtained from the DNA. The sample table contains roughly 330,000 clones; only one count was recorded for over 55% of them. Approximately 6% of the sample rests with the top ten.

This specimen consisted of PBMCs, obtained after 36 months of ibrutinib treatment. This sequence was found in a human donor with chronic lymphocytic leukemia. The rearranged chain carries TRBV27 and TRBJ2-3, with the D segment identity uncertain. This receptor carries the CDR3 CASSLSIHITQYF. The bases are TGTGCCAGCAGTTTATCTATCCACATCACGCAGTATTTT.